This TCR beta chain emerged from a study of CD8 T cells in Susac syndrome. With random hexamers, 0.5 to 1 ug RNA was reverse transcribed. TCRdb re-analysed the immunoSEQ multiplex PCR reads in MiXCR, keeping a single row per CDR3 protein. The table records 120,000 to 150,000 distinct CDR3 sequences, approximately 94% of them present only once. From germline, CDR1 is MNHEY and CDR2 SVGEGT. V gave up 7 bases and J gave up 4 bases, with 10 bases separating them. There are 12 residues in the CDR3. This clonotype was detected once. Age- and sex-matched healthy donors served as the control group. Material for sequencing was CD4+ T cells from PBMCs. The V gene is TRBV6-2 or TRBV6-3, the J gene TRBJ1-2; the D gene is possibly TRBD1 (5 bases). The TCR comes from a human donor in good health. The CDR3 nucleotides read TGTGCCAGCAACGACAGACTCTATGGCTACACCTTC. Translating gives CASNDRLYGYTF.